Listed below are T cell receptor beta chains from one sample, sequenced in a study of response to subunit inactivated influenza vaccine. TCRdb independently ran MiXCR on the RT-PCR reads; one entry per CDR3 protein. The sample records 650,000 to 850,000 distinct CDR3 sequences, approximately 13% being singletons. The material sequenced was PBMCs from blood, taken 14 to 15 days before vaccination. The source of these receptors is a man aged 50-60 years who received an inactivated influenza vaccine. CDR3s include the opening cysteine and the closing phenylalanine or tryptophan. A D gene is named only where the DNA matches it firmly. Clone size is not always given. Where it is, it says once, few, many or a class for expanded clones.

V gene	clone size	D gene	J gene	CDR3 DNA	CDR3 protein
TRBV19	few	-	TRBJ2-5	TGTGCCAGTAGTTCCTGGGATGTGGAGACCCAGTACTTC	CASSSWDVETQYF
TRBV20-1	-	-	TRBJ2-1	TGCAGTGCTAGACCTCCCCGTGTTGTGGATCCCTACAATGAGCAGTTCTTC	CSARPPRVVDPYNEQFF
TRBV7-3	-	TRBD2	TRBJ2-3	TGTGCCAGCAGCTTAATTCCTAGCGGGGGCACAGATACGCAGTATTTT	CASSLIPSGGTDTQYF
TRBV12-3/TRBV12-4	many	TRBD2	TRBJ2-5	TGTGCCAGCAGTCCCGGGACTAGCGGGAACCAAGAGACCCAGTACTTC	CASSPGTSGNQETQYF
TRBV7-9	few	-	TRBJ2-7	TGTGCCAGCAGCTTAGGATCGGGAAACGAGCAGTACTTC	CASSLGSGNEQYF
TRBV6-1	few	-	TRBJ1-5	TGTGCCAGCAGTGAAGAAATAGGGGCCTGGGGTCAGCCCCAGCATTTT	CASSEEIGAWGQPQHF
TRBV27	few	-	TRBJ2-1	TGTGCCAGCAGTAAGACGGAAAGCTCCTACAATGAGCAGTTCTTC	CASSKTESSYNEQFF
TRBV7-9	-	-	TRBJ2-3	TGTGCCAGCAGCCAAGGACTCTTCCCGGATACGCAGTATTTT	CASSQGLFPDTQYF
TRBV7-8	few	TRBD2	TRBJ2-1	TGTGCCAGCAGCTTAGTGGGACTAGCGGACAATGAGCAGTTCTTC	CASSLVGLADNEQFF
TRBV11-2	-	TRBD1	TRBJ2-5	TGTGCCAGCAGCTTAGTGGACAGGAAAGAGACCCAGTACTTC	CASSLVDRKETQYF
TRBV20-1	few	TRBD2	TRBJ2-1	TGCAGTGCTAAACAGGGACTAGGGGCCTACAATGAGCAGTTCTTC	CSAKQGLGAYNEQFF
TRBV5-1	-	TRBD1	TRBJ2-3	TGCGCCAGCAGCGGTATGACAGGGGGTTCGACAGATACGCAGTATTTT	CASSGMTGGSTDTQYF
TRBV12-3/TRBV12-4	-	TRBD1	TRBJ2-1	TGTGCCAGCAGTCGAGACGACAGGGGGGTAAATGAGCAGTTCTTC	CASSRDDRGVNEQFF
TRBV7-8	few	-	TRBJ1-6	TGTGCCAGCAGCACCGGGACCGCATATAATTCACCCCTCCACTTT	CASSTGTAYNSPLHF
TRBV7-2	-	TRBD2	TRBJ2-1	TGTGCCAGCAGCAAGACTAGCGGGGGTTACAATGAGCAGTTCTTC	CASSKTSGGYNEQFF
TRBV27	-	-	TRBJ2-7	TGTGCCAGCAGTCCTAACTACGGCTACGAGCAGTACTTC	CASSPNYGYEQYF
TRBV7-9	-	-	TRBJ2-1	TGTGCCAGCAGCACCAACATCTATTTAGCCTATGAGCAGTTCTTC	CASSTNIYLAYEQFF